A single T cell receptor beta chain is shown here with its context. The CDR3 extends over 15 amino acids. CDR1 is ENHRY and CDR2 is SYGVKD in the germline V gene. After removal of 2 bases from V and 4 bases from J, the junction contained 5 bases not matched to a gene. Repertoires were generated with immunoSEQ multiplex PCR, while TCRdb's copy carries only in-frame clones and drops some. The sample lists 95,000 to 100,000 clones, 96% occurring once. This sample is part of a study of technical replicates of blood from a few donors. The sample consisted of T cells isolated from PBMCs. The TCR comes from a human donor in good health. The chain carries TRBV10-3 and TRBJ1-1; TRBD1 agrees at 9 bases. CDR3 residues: CAISEPGTGTTEAFF. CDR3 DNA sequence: TGTGCCATCAGTGAGCCCGGGACAGGGACCACTGAAGCTTTCTTT.